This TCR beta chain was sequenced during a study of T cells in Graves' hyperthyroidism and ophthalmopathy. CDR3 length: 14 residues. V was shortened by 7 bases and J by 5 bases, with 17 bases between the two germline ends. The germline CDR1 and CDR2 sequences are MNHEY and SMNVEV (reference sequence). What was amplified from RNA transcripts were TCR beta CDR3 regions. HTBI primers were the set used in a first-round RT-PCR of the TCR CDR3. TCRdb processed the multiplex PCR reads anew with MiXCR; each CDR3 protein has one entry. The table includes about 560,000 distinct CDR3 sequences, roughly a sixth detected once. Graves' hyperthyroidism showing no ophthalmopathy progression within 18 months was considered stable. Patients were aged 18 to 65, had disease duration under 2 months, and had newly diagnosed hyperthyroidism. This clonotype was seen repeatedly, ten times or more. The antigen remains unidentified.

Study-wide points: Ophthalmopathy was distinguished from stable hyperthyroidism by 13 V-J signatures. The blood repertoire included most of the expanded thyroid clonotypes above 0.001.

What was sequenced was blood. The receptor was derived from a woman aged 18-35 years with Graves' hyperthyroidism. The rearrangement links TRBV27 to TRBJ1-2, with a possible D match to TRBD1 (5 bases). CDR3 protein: CASTHSGGSYGYTF. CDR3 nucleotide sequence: TGTGCCAGCACCCATTCTGGGGGGAGTTATGGCTACACCTTC.